These 5 T cell receptor beta chains were sequenced from one sample in a study of cytomegalovirus exposure and HLA in healthy donors. PCR primers comprised 60 Vbeta and 13 Jbeta primers. This table comes from immunoSEQ multiplex PCR, and its TCRdb copy is limited to in-frame clones, with some not included. Altogether some 120,000 clones are present, about 78% being singletons, with the ten largest covering nearly 8.5%. Sequencing was carried out using PBMCs. These receptors all stem from a woman aged 40 to 49 in good health and CMV-seropositive.

This clone was observed once. The rearrangement links TRBV7-2 to TRBJ2-7, with D perhaps matching TRBD2 (6 bases). The germline gives CDR1 SGHTA, CDR2 FQGNSA. Trimming shortened V by 4 bases and J by 9 bases, and 22 bases separated the two germline ends. CDR3 size: 15 residues. CDR3 DNA sequence: TGTGCCAGCAGCTCCAGGGACTGGGGGTATGATCGGCAGTACTTC. This gives the protein CASSSRDWGYDRQYF.

The chain carries TRBV25-1 and TRBJ1-3; D is uncertain. The V and J ends lost 5 bases and 2 bases respectively, with 10 bases between them. This CDR3 spans 14 amino acids. CDR1 MGHDK and CDR2 SYGVNS come from the germline V gene. CDR3 in amino acids: CASSSWQAGNTIYF. In DNA form, the CDR3 reads TGTGCCAGCAGTTCATGGCAGGCTGGAAACACCATATATTTT.

The rearrangement uses TRBV15 and TRBJ1-2, with D uncertain. The CDR3 is 13 residues long. The germline V gene encodes CDR1 LNHNV and CDR2 YYDKDF (reference sequence). Trimming removed 8 bases at V and 8 bases at J, with 18 bases between. The CDR3 sequence is CATDNGAPGGYTF. DNA of the CDR3: TGTGCCACCGATAACGGCGCTCCGGGGGGCTACACCTTC.

CDR3 in amino acids: CASSLGGGTENYGYTF. CDR3 bases: TGTGCCAGCAGCTTAGGAGGAGGCACAGAGAACTATGGCTACACCTTC. V usage is TRBV13 and J usage is TRBJ1-2; D remains ambiguous. CDR1 PRHDT and CDR2 FYEKMQ come from the germline V gene (reference sequence). This CDR3 is 16 amino acids long. V lost 0 bases and J lost 2, with 13 bases in between.

The chain employs TRBV12-5 and TRBJ2-3; 15 nucleotides align to TRBD2. V was pared by 4 bases and J by 1 base, with 9 bases of the junction left unmatched. This CDR3 is built from 19 residues. Germline loops: CDR1 LGHNT, CDR2 FRNRAP. This chain's CDR3 is CASGWTSGGANGGTDTQYF. The DNA for the CDR3 is TGTGCTAGTGGTTGGACTAGCGGGGGGGCCAACGGAGGCACAGATACGCAGTATTTT.